The following is a T cell receptor (beta chain) sequence with its context. The sample belongs to a study of blood T cell repertoires in COVID-19. Study as a whole: Some COVID-19 samples were acute and others convalescent; all came from the United States, Italy and Spain. The cDNA or gDNA used as material had been derived from T cells, B-cell-depleted T cells, or PBMCs.

Trimming shortened V by 1 base and J by 7 bases, and 10 bases separated the two germline ends. CDR3 length: 13 amino acids. The V gene's germline CDR1 is LGHDT and CDR2 YNNKEL (reference sequence). Methods used by the authors: Reference gene primers were amplified, and this amplification served to estimate nucleated cell counts. Clones were sequenced by immunoSEQ multiplex PCR, and TCRdb holds only the in-frame ones, with some missing. V and J calls and clone size are copied from that table; D and trimming were computed from the DNA. The sample yields tens of thousands of clones, around 90% seen once.

Sequences were obtained from peripheral blood. This clonotype originated in a human donor in a cohort sampled during active COVID-19. V gene TRBV3-1 (or the pseudogene TRBV3-2) combines with J gene TRBJ1-1; TRBD1 is a possible D gene (6 bases). CDR3 protein: CASSQGDISEAFF. Here the CDR3 DNA reads TGTGCCAGCAGCCAAGGGGACATTAGTGAAGCTTTCTTT.